Shown below are 9 T cell receptor beta chains from a single sample sequenced in a study of blood T cells in healthy people across ages. Combining a sample-barcoded 5' primer with a J-beta primer mix, a second PCR ran for about 6 to 11 cycles. In TCRdb, the 5' RACE reads were re-called with MiXCR into one record per CDR3 protein. In the table there are over 600,000 distinct CDR3 sequences, roughly two fifths of which are singletons. The material sequenced was blood. All receptors come from a man of 80 years or more in good health.

This chain links TRBV20-1 with TRBJ2-7; a possible D gene is TRBD1 (5 bases). The V end lost 8 bases, the J end lost 5 bases, and 19 bases lay between the germline ends. From germline, CDR1 is DFQATT and CDR2 SNEGSKA (reference sequence). The CDR3 consists of 13 residues. The CDR3 DNA follows: TGCAGTACTAATCAGGGATTAAGCAACGAGCAGTACTTC. It specifies CSTNQGLSNEQYF.

This sequence joins TRBV7-2 and TRBJ2-1; 12 nucleotides align to TRBD2. This CDR3 region has 16 residues. Germline loops: CDR1 SGHTA, CDR2 FQGNSA. The ends lost 2 bases at V and 7 bases at J; junction bases unmatched: 6. The CDR3 spells CASSLRSSGRANEQFF. In nucleotides, the CDR3 is TGTGCCAGCAGCTTAAGGTCTAGCGGGAGGGCGAATGAGCAGTTCTTC.

This chain's CDR3 is CASSSLAGSNEQFF. Written as DNA, the CDR3 is TGTGCCAGCAGTTCCCTAGCGGGGAGCAATGAGCAGTTCTTC. V usage is TRBV12-3 or TRBV12-4 and J usage is TRBJ2-1, with 9 nucleotides matching TRBD2. V gave up 4 bases and J gave up 6 bases; unmatched junction bases: 4. The CDR3 length is 14 residues.

V usage is TRBV12-3 or TRBV12-4 and J usage is TRBJ2-4; 9 nucleotides align to TRBD2. The J call may be mistaken, given a closer DNA end match to TRBJ2-7. There are 15 residues in the CDR3. Written as DNA, the CDR3 is TGTGCCAGCAGAGGCCCAACGGGACTAGCCCACGAGCAGTACTTC. Amino acid sequence: CASRGPTGLAHEQYF.

There are many counts of this clonotype. V gene TRBV25-1 combines with J gene TRBJ2-5; TRBD2 aligns across 10 bases. Trimming at V came to 1 base and at J to 5 bases, leaving 13 bases not matched to a gene. Germline CDR1 MGHDK, CDR2 SYGVNS. CDR3 length: 18 amino acids. DNA of the CDR3: TGTGCCAGCAGTGAATCCAGACTAGCGGGTTCTATTTGGGAGACCCAGTACTTC. Protein sequence: CASSESRLAGSIWETQYF.

This chain uses TRBV19 with TRBJ1-1, with D perhaps TRBD1 (6 bases). Germline-derived CDR1 and CDR2 are LNHDA and SQIVND (reference sequence). V gave up 6 bases and J gave up 1 base, with 15 bases separating them. The CDR3 covers 15 residues. The CDR3 DNA reads TGTGCCAGTAGCGTACAGGGCCCTCGGAACACTGAAGCTTTCTTT. Its translation: CASSVQGPRNTEAFF.

The chain combines TRBV30 with TRBJ2-3, with 10 nucleotides matching TRBD2. Germline CDR1 and CDR2: GTSNPN and SVGIG (reference sequence). This CDR3 is built from 15 residues. The junction had 5 bases not matched to a gene; V was cut back by 1 base and J by 4 bases. CDR3 sequence (DNA): TGTGCCTGGAGTGGGGCTAGCGGGAGTTCAGATACGCAGTATTTT. This codes for CAWSGASGSSDTQYF.

CDR3 sequence (DNA): TGTGCCAGCAGCTTAGGACTTTTTGGGGCAGGGAACACTGAAGCTTTCTTT. It specifies CASSLGLFGAGNTEAFF. This rearrangement joins TRBV7-9 to TRBJ1-1, with D maybe TRBD1 (5 bases). Germline V gene lookup returns CDR1 SEHNR and CDR2 FQNEAQ (reference sequence). V was shortened by 1 base and J by 1 base, with 16 bases between the two germline ends. The CDR3 sequence is 17 residues long.

The rearrangement links TRBV3-1 to TRBJ2-4; 11 bases line up with TRBD1. The DNA end favors TRBJ2-7, so the J call may be wrong. CDR3 length equals 16 residues. Germline V gene sequence: CDR1 LGHDT, CDR2 YNNKEL (reference sequence). Here the CDR3 reads CASTGRDRGFWAEQYF. CDR3 nucleotides: TGTGCCAGCACCGGCCGGGACAGGGGGTTTTGGGCCGAGCAGTACTTC.